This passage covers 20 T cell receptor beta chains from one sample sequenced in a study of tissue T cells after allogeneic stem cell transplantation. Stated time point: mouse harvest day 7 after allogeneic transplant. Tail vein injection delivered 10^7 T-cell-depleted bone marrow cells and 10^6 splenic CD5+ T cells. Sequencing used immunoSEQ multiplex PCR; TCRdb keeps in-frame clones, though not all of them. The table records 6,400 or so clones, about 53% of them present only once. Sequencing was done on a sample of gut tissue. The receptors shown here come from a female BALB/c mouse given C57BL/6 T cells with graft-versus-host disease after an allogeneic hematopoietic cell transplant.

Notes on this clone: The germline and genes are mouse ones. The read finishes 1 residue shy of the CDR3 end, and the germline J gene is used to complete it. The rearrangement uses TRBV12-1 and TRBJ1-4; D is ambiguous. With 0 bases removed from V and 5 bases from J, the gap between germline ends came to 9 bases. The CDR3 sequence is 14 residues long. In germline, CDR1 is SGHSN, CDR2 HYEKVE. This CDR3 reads CASSLDQTNERLFF. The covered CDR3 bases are TGTGCCAGCTCTCTCGATCAGACTAACGAAAGATTATTT.

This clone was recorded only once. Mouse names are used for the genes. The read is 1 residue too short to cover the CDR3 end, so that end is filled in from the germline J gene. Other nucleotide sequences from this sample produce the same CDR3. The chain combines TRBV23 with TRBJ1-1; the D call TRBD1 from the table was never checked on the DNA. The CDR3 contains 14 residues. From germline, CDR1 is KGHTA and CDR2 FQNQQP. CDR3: CSSSPGQGNTEVFF. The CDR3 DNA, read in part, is TGCTCCAGCAGCCCTGGACAGGGGAACACAGAAGTCTTC.

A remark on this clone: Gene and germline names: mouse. CDR3 amino acids: CASSPRGALDTQYF. The CDR3 DNA, read in part, is TGTGCCAGCAGTCCTCGGGGGGCGCTTGACACCCAGTAC. The J gene is TRBJ2-5, the V gene TRBV26, with D maybe TRBD2 (7 bases). The read halts 1 residue ahead of the CDR3 end, with the missing end drawn from the germline J gene. Germline assignment: CDR1 KGHPV and CDR2 FQNQEV (reference sequence). Trimming took off 4 bases at V and 6 bases at J, with 14 bases between the two ends. CDR3 length equals 14 residues.

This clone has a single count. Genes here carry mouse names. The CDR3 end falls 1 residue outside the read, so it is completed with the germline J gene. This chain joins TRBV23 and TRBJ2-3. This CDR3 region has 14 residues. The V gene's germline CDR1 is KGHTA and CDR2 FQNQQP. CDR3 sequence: CSSSQGASAETLYF. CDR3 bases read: TGCTCCAGCAGTCAGGGGGCTAGTGCAGAAACGCTGTAT. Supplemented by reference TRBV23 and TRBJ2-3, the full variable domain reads DAAVTQKPRYLIKMKGQEAEMKCIPEKGHTAVFWYQQKQSKELKFLIYFQNQQPLDQIDMVKERFSAVCPSSSLCSLGIRTCEAEDSALYLCSSSQGASAETLYFGSGTRLTVL.

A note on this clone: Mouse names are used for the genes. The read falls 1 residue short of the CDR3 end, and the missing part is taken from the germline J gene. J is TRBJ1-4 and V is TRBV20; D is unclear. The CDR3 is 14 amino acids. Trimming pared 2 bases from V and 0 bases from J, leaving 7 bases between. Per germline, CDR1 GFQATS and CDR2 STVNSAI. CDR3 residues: CGARSQISNERLFF. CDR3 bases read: TGTGGTGCTAGGAGCCAGATTTCCAACGAAAGATTATTT.

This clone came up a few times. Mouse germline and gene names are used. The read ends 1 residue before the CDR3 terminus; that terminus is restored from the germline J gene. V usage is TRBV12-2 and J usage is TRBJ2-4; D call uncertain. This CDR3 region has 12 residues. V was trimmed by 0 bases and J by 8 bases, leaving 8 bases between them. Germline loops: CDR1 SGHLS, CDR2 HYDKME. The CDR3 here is CASSLDRPTLYF. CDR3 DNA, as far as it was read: TGTGCCAGCTCTCTCGACCGGCCCACCTTGTAC. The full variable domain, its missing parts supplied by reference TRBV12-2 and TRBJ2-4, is NSGVVQSPRYIIKGKGERSILKCIPISGHLSVAWYQQTQGQELKFFIQHYDKMERDKGNLPSRFSVQQFDDYHSEMNMSALELEDSAVYFCASSLDRPTLYFGAGTRLSVL.

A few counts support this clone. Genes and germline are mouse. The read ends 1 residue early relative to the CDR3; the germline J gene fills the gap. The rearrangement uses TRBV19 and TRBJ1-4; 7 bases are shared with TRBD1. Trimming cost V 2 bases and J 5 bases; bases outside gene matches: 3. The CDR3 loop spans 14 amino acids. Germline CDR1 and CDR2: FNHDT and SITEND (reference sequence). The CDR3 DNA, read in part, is TGTGCCAGCAGTATGGCCAGGGGGAACGAAAGATTATTT. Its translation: CASSMARGNERLF. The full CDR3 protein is CASSMARGNERLFF.

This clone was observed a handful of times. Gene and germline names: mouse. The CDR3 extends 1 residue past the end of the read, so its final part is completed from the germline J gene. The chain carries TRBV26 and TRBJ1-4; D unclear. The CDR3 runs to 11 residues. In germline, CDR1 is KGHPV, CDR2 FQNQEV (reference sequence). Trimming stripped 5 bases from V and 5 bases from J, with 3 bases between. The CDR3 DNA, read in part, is TGTGCCAGCAGTTCTAACGAAAGATTATTT. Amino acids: CASSSNERLF. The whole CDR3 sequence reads CASSSNERLFF.

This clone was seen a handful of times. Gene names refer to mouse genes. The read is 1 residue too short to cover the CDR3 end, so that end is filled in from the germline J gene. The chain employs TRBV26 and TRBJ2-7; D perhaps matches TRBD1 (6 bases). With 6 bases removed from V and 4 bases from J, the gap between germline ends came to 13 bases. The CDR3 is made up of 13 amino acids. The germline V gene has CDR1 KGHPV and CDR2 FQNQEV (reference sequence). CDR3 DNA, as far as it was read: TGTGCCAGCAGGCCGGGACATCCTTATGAACAGTAC. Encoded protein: CASRPGHPYEQY. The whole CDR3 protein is CASRPGHPYEQYF.

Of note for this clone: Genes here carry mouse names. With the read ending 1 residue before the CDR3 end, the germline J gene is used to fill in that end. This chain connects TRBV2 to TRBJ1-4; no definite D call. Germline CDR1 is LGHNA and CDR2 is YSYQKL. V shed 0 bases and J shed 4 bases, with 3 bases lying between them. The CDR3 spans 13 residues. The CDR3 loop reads CASSQDSNERLFF. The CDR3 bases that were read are TGTGCCAGCAGCCAAGACAGCAACGAAAGATTATTT.

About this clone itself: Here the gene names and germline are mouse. Incomplete CDR3 DNA: TGTGCCAGCAGCCACGACAGGGGAGGAGACACCCAGTAC. It is translated as CASSHDRGGDTQY. The whole CDR3 sequence is CASSHDRGGDTQYF. V is TRBV2 and J is TRBJ2-5; TRBD1 agrees at 8 bases. The read ends 1 residue shy of where the CDR3 ends; the end is completed using the germline J gene. The ends lost 3 bases at V and 5 bases at J; junction bases unmatched: 4. CDR3 size: 14 residues. CDR1 LGHNA and CDR2 YSYQKL come from the germline V gene. Complete variable domain (other parts from reference TRBV2 and TRBJ2-5): DPKIIQKPKYLVAVTGSEKILICEQYLGHNAMYWYRQSAKKPLEFMFSYSYQKLMDNQTASSRFQPQSSKKNHLDLQITALKPDDSATYFCASSHDRGGDTQYFGPGTRLLVL.

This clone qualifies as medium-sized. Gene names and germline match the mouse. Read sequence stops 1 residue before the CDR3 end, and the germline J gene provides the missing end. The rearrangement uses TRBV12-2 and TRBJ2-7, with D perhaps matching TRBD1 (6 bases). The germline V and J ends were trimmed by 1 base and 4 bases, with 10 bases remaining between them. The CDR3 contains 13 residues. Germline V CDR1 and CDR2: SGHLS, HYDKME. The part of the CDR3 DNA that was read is TGTGCCAGCTCTCTTGAAGGGGGATATGAACAGTAC. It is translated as CASSLEGGYEQY. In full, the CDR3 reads CASSLEGGYEQYF.

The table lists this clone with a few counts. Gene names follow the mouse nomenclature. CDR3 DNA, as far as it was read: TGTGCCAGCAGCGACAGGGTCCCCCCCGACTACACC. Protein product: CASSDRVPPDYT. The CDR3, in full, reads CASSDRVPPDYTF. V is TRBV3 and J is TRBJ1-2; 7 bases are shared with TRBD1. The CDR3 goes on 1 residue after the read ends, and that part is filled in from the germline J gene. The CDR3 loop spans 13 amino acids. Per the germline V gene, CDR1 is SNHLY and CDR2 is FYNGKV (reference sequence). The ends lost 5 bases at V and 6 bases at J; junction bases unmatched: 6.

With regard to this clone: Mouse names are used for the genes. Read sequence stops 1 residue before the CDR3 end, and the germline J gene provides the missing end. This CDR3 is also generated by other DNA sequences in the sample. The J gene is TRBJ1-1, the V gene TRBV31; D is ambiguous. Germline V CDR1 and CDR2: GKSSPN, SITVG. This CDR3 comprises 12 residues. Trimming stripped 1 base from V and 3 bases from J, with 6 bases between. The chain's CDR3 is CAWSPRDTEVFF. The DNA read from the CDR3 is TGTGCCTGGAGTCCCCGGGACACAGAAGTCTTC.

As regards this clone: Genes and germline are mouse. The sequenced CDR3 bases are TGTGCCAGCAGCCCCCGGGACAATGCAAACTCCGACTACACC. Translating it yields CASSPRDNANSDYT. The whole CDR3 protein is CASSPRDNANSDYTF. This chain joins TRBV3 and TRBJ1-2; D perhaps matches TRBD1 (6 bases). The CDR3 goes on 1 residue after the read ends, and that part is filled in from the germline J gene. The CDR3 spans 15 residues. V was clipped by 5 bases and J by 0 bases, with 13 bases between them. Germline V CDR1 and CDR2: SNHLY, FYNGKV (reference sequence).

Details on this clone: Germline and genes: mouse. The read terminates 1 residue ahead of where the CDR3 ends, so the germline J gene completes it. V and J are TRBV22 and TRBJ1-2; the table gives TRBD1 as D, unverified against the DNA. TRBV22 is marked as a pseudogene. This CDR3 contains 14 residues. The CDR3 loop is CASSPGTANSDYTF. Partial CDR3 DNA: TGTGCCAGCAGTCCCGGGACAGCAAACTCCGACTACACC.

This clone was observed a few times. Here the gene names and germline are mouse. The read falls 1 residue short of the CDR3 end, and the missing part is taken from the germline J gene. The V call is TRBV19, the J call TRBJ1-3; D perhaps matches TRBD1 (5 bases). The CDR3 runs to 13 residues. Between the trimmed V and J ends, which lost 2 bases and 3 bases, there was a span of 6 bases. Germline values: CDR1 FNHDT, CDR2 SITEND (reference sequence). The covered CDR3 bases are TGTGCCAGCAGTATGAGGGGTGGAAATACGCTCTAT. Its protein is CASSMRGGNTLY. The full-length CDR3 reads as CASSMRGGNTLYF.

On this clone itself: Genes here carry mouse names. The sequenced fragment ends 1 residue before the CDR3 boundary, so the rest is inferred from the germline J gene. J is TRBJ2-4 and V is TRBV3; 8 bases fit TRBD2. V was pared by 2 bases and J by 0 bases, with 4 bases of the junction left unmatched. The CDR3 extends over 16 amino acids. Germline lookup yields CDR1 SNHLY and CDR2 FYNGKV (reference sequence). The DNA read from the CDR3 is TGTGCCAGCAGCTTACGGCTGGGGGGAAGTCAAAACACCTTGTAC. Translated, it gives CASSLRLGGSQNTLY. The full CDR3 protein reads CASSLRLGGSQNTLYF. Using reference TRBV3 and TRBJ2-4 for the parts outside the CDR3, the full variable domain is GPKVLQIPSHQIIDMGQMVTLNCDPVSNHLYFYWYKQILGQQMEFLVNFYNGKVMEKSKLFKDQFSVERPDGSYFTLKIQPTALEDSAVYFCASSLRLGGSQNTLYFGAGTRLSVL.

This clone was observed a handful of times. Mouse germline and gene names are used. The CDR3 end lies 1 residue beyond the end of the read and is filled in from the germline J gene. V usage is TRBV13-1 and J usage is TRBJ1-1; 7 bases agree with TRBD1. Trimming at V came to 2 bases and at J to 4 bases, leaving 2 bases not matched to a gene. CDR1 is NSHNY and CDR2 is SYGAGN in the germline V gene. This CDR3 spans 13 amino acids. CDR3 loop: CASSEQGLTEVFF. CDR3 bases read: TGTGCCAGCAGTGAACAGGGGCTCACAGAAGTCTTC.

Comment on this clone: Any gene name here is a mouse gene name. CDR3: CASSPHKISNERLFF. CDR3 DNA, as far as it was read: TGTGCCAGCAGTCCCCACAAAATTTCCAACGAAAGATTATTT. The gene calls are TRBV26 and TRBJ1-4; D gene ambiguous. The observed sequence ends 1 residue before the CDR3 terminus, with the missing tail filled in from the germline J gene. Trimming removed 4 bases at V and 0 bases at J, with 9 bases between. Per germline, CDR1 KGHPV and CDR2 FQNQEV (reference sequence). The CDR3 runs 15 residues.